One T cell receptor (beta chain) is described in this entry. Antigen unknown. The junction differs from germline at one of its ends, possibly a read error. Constant-region reverse primers amplified full-length variable regions, followed by semi-nested Nested Universal Primer A PCR. TCRdb passed the 5' RACE reads through MiXCR, listing each CDR3 protein once. Of about 40,000 distinct CDR3 sequences listed, approximately 17% are singletons. Whole-study findings and limits: The larger cohort examined one V-J beta rearrangement, not whole repertoires.

CDR1 SGHVS and CDR2 FQNEAQ come from the germline V gene. This CDR3 spans 14 amino acids. The clonotype originates from a female donor with breast cancer. This chain joins TRBV7-8 and TRBJ2-1; D is unclear. Sequenced: naive CD4+ T cells sorted from a lymph node. Sample subset: naive CD4+ T cells, CD4+CD45RA+CD25-. In nucleotides, the CDR3 is TGTGCCAGCAGCTTAGTTGGGGATTACATTGAGCAGTTCTTC. It specifies CASSLVGDYIEQFF.